Each of the 8 T cell receptor beta chains below was sequenced from the same sample in a study of blood T cell repertoires in COVID-19. Profiling relied on immunoSEQ multiplex PCR, and the TCRdb table lists in-frame clones only, not all of them. The sample shows more than 15,000 clones, 75% to 85% of them seen only once. Sequenced material: peripheral blood. All receptors come from a man older than 75 with active COVID-19.

In DNA, the CDR3 is TGCGCCAGCAGTGAGGCCGACAGCCAAGAGACCCAGTACTTC. Its translation: CASSEADSQETQYF. This chain connects TRBV10-1 to TRBJ2-5, with D perhaps TRBD1 (5 bases). V shed 2 bases and J shed 1 base, with 8 bases lying between them. CDR1 is WNHNN, CDR2 SYGVQD, per germline (reference sequence). This CDR3 region has 14 residues.

V gene TRBV27 combines with J gene TRBJ2-7; 12 bases match TRBD1. Germline V gene data show CDR1 as MNHEY and CDR2 as SMNVEV (reference sequence). The V and J ends lost 7 bases and 4 bases, in that order; junction bases with no gene match: 14. The CDR3 loop spans 17 amino acids. CDR3 region: CASKAGTGGAGLYEQYF. The CDR3 nucleotides read TGTGCCAGCAAGGCCGGGACAGGGGGCGCGGGATTATACGAGCAGTACTTC.

V usage is TRBV5-4 and J usage is TRBJ1-2; D ambiguous. V was pared by 4 bases and J by 8 bases, with 12 bases between. The germline CDR1 and CDR2 sequences are SGHNT and YYREEE (reference sequence). The CDR3 extends over 12 amino acids. In DNA form, the CDR3 reads TGTGCCAGCAGCCGATCCTTTCGGGGCTACACCTTC. Amino acid sequence: CASSRSFRGYTF.

V gene TRBV9 combines with J gene TRBJ2-1, with 9 bases aligning to TRBD2. CDR3 length: 17 residues. The V segment lost 5 bases and the J segment 4 bases; nucleotides outside the gene matches: 13. Per germline, CDR1 SGDLS and CDR2 YYNGEE. This CDR3 reads CASSERGDSGSYNEQFF. The CDR3 DNA follows: TGTGCCAGCAGTGAAAGGGGGGATAGCGGGAGTTACAATGAGCAGTTCTTC.

The chain joins TRBV11-2 to TRBJ2-2; TRBD2 might be the D (6 bases). CDR1 is SGHAT, CDR2 FQNNGV, per germline. V lost 1 base, J lost 7 bases, and 7 bases lay in between. The CDR3 has 13 residues. Here the CDR3 reads CASSLGRVGELFF. CDR3 bases: TGTGCCAGCAGCTTAGGGAGGGTCGGGGAGCTGTTTTTT.

The chain employs TRBV19 and TRBJ2-2; the match to TRBD2 covers 7 bases. Looked up from germline, CDR1 is LNHDA and CDR2 is SQIVND (reference sequence). This CDR3 contains 18 residues. Germline trimming cut 6 bases from V and 4 bases from J; bases unmatched to any gene: 17. The CDR3, as DNA: TGTGCCAGTAGAAACCCAGGGAGCATGCGGGAGTTCACCGGGGAGCTGTTTTTT. This codes for CASRNPGSMREFTGELFF.

The chain carries TRBV19 and TRBJ1-6; TRBD1 matches 9 bases. The V and J ends lost 7 bases and 9 bases, in that order; junction bases with no gene match: 4. Looked up from germline, CDR1 is LNHDA and CDR2 is SQIVND (reference sequence). CDR3 size: 13 residues. CDR3 region: CASMGQGVSPLHF. CDR3 DNA sequence: TGTGCCAGTATGGGACAGGGCGTTTCACCCCTCCACTTT.

The chain carries TRBV6-4 and TRBJ2-1; 9 positions match TRBD1. Trimming cost V 4 bases and J 7 bases; bases outside gene matches: 5. Germline V gene sequence: CDR1 MRHNA, CDR2 SNTAGT. The CDR3 is made up of 14 amino acids. The CDR3 spells CASSAQGAVNEQFF. In DNA, the CDR3 is TGTGCCAGCAGTGCACAGGGGGCAGTTAATGAGCAGTTCTTC.